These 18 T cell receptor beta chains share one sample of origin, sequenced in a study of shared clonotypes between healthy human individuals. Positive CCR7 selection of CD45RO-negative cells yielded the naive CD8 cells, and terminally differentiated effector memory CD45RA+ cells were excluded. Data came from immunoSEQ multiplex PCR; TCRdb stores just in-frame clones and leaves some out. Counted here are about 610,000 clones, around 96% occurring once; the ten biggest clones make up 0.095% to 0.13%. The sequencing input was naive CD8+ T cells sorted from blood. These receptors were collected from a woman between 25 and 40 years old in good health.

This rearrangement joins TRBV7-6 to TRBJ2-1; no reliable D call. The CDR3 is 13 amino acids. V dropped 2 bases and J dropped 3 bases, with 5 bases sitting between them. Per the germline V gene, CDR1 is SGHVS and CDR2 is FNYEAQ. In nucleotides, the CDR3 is TGTGCCAGCAGCTTAACGGACTACAATGAGCAGTTCTTC. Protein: CASSLTDYNEQFF.

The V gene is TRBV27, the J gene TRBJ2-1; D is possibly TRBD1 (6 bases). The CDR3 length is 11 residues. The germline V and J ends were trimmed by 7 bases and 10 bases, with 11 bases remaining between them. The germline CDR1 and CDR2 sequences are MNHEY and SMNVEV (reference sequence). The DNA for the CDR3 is TGTGCCAGCATAGGGGGAAGCGAGCAGTTCTTC. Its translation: CASIGGSEQFF.

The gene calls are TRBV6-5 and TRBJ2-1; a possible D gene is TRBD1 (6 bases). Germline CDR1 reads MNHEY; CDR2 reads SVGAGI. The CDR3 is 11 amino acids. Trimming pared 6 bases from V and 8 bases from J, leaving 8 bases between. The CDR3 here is CASSPGDEQFF. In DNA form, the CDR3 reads TGTGCCAGCAGCCCAGGGGATGAGCAGTTCTTC.

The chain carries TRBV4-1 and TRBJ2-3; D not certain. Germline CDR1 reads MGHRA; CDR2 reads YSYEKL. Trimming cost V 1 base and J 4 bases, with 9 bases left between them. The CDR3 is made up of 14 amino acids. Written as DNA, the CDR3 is TGCGCCAGCAGCCAAGCAACGGGCCCAGATACGCAGTATTTT. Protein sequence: CASSQATGPDTQYF.

The CDR3 coding sequence is TGTGCCAGTAGTATAGATCTGGTGGGAGGACAAGAGACCCAGTACTTC. Residues: CASSIDLVGGQETQYF. The J gene is TRBJ2-5, the V gene TRBV19, with D maybe TRBD2 (6 bases). Looked up from germline, CDR1 is LNHDA and CDR2 is SQIVND (reference sequence). Trimming stripped 0 bases from V and 2 bases from J, with 13 bases between. This CDR3 has 16 residues.

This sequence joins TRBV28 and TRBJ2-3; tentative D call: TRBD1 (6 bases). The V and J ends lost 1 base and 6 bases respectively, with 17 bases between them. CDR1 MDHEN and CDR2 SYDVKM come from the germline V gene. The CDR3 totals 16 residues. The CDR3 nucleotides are TGTGCCAGCAGTTTATTTGGGGGCCAGTCTCAGGATACGCAGTATTTT. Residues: CASSLFGGQSQDTQYF. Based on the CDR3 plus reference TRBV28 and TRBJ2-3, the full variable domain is DVKVTQSSRYLVKRTGEKVFLECVQDMDHENMFWYRQDPGLGLRLIYFSYDVKMKEKGDIPEGYSVSREKKERFSLILESASTNQTSMYLCASSLFGGQSQDTQYFGPGTRLTVL.

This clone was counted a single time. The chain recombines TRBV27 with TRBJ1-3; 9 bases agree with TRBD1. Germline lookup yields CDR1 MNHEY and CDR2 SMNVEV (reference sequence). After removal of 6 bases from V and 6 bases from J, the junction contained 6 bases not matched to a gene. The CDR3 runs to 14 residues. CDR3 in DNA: TGTGCCAGCAGCCCACAGGGGGCTGCAAACACCATATATTTT. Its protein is CASSPQGAANTIYF.

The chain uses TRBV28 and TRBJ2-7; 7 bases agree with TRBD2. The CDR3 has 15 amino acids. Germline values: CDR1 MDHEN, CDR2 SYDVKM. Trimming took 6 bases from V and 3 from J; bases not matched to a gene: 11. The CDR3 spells CASRLIAGPFYEQYF. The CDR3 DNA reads TGTGCCAGCAGGTTAATAGCGGGCCCATTCTACGAGCAGTACTTC.

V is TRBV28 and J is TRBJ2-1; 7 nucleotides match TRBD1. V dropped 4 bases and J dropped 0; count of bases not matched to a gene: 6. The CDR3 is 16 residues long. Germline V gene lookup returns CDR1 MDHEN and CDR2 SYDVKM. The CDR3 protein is CASSSTGLSSYNEQFF. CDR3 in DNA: TGTGCCAGCAGTTCGACAGGGTTGAGCTCCTACAATGAGCAGTTCTTC.

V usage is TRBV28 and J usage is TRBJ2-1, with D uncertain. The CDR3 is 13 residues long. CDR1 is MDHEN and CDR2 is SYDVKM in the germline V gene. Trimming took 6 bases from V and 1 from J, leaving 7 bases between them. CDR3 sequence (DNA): TGTGCCAGCAGAGGCTTATCCTACAATGAGCAGTTCTTC. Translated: CASRGLSYNEQFF.

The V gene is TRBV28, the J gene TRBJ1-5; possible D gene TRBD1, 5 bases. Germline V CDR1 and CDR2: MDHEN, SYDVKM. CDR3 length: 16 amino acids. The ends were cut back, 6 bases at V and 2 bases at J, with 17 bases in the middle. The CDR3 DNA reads TGTGCCAGCAGACACACGGACACCATGGGCAATCAGCCCCAGCATTTT. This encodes CASRHTDTMGNQPQHF. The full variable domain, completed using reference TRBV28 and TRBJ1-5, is DVKVTQSSRYLVKRTGEKVFLECVQDMDHENMFWYRQDPGLGLRLIYFSYDVKMKEKGDIPEGYSVSREKKERFSLILESASTNQTSMYLCASRHTDTMGNQPQHFGDGTRLSIL.

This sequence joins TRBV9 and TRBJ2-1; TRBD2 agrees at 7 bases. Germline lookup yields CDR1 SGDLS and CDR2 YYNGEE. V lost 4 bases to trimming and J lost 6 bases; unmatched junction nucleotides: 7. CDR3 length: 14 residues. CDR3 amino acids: CASSFGTIGNEQFF. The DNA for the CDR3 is TGTGCCAGCAGCTTCGGGACTATCGGCAATGAGCAGTTCTTC.

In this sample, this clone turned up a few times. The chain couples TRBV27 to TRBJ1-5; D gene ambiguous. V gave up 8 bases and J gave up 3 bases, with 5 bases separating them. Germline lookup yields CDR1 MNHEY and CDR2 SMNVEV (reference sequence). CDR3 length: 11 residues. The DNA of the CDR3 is TGTGCCAGCGGATACAATCAGCCCCAGCATTTT. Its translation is CASGYNQPQHF.

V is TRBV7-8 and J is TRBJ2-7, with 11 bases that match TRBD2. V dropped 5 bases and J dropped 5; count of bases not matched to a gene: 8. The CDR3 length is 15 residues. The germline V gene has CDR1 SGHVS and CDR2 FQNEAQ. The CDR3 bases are TGTGCCAGCAGCCCACTAGCGGGGGCTGGGGACGAGCAGTACTTC. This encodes CASSPLAGAGDEQYF.

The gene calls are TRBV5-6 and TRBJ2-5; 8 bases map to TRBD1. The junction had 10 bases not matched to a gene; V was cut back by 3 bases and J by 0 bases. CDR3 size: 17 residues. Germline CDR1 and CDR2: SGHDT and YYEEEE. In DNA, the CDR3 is TGTGCCAGCAGCTGGGGGACCGGGACAGGCTACCAAGAGACCCAGTACTTC. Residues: CASSWGTGTGYQETQYF.

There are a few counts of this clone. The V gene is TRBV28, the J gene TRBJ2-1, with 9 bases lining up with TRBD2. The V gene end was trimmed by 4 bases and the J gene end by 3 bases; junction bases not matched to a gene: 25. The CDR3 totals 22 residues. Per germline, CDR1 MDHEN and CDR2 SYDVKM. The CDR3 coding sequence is TGTGCCAGCAGTTACCCCCCCTACAGGGCCGGCGGGAGGGCCCAACGCTACAATGAGCAGTTCTTC. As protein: CASSYPPYRAGGRAQRYNEQFF.

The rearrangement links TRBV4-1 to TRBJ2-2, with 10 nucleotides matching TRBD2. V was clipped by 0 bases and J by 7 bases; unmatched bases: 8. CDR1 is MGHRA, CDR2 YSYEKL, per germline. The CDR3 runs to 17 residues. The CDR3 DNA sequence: TGCGCCAGCAGCCAAGAGTTAGCGGGAGGTGATGGCGGGGAGCTGTTTTTT. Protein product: CASSQELAGGDGGELFF.

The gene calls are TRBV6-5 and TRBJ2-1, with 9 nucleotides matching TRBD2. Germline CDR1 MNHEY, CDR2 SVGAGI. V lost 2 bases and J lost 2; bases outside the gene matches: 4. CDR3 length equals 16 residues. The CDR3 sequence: CASSYPTSGAYNEQFF. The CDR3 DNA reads TGTGCCAGCAGTTACCCGACTAGCGGAGCCTACAATGAGCAGTTCTTC.